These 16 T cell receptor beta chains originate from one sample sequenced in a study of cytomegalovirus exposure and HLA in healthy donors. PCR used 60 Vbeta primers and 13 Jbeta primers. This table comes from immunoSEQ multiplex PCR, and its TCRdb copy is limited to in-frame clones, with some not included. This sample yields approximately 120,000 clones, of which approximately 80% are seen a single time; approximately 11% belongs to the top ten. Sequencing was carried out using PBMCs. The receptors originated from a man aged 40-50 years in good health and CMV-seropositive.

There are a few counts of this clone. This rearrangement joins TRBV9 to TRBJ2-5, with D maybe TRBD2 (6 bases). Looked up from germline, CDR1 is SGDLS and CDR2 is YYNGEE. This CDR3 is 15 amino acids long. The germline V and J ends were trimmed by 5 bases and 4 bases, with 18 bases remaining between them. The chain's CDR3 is CASREGMGEGETQYF. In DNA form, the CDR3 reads TGTGCCAGCAGGGAGGGGATGGGGGAAGGAGAGACCCAGTACTTC.

Here the CDR3 reads CASTQPTSDLNEQYF. CDR3 DNA: TGTGCCAGCACTCAGCCGACTAGCGATCTTAACGAGCAGTACTTC. V and J are TRBV2 and TRBJ2-7; TRBD2 matches at 8 bases. The CDR3 has 15 residues. Germline CDR1 SNHLY, CDR2 FYNNEI. The J segment lost 5 bases and the V segment lost 7 bases, leaving 13 bases of the junction unmatched.

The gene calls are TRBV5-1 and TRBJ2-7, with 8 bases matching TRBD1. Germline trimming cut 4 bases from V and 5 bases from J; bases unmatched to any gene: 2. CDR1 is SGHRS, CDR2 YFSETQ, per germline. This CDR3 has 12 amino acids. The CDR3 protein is CASSTDRDEQYF. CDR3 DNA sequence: TGCGCCAGCAGCACGGACAGGGACGAGCAGTACTTC.

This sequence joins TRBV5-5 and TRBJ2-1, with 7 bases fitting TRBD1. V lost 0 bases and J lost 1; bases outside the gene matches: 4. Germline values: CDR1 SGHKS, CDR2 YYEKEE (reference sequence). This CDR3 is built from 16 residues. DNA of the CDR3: TGTGCCAGCAGCTTGGGACAGGGTGGGTCCTACAATGAGCAGTTCTTC. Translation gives CASSLGQGGSYNEQFF.

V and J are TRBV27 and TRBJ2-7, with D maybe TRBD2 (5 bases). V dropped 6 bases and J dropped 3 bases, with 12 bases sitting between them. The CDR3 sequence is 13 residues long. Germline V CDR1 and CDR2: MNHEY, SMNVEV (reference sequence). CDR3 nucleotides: TGTGCCAGCAGGGCACGGGATGGCTACGAGCAGTACTTC. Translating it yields CASRARDGYEQYF.

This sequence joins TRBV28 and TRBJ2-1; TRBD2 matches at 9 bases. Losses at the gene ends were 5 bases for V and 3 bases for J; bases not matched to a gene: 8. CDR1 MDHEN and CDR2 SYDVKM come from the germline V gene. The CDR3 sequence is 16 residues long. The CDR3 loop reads CASSTPTSGFYNEQFF. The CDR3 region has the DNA TGTGCCAGCAGTACGCCGACTAGCGGATTCTACAATGAGCAGTTCTTC. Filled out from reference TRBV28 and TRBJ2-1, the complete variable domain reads DVKVTQSSRYLVKRTGEKVFLECVQDMDHENMFWYRQDPGLGLRLIYFSYDVKMKEKGDIPEGYSVSREKKERFSLILESASTNQTSMYLCASSTPTSGFYNEQFFGPGTRLTVL.

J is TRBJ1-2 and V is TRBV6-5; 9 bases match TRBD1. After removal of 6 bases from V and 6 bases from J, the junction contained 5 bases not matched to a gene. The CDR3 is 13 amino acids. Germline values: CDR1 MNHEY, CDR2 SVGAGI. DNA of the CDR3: TGTGCCAGCAGACGGGACAGGGAAGATGGCTACACCTTC. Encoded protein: CASRRDREDGYTF.

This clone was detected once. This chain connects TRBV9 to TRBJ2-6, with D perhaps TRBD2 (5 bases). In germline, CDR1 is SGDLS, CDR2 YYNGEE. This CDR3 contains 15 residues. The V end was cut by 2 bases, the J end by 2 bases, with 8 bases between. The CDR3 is CASSVERAGANVLTF. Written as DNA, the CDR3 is TGTGCCAGCAGCGTCGAGAGGGCTGGGGCCAACGTCCTGACTTTC.

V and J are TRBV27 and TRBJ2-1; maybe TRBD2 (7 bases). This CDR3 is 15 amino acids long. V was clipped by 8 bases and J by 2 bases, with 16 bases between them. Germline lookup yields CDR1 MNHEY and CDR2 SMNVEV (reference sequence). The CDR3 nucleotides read TGTGCCAGCCGCTGGGGGGGGCCGCCCTACAATGAGCAGTTCTTC. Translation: CASRWGGPPYNEQFF.

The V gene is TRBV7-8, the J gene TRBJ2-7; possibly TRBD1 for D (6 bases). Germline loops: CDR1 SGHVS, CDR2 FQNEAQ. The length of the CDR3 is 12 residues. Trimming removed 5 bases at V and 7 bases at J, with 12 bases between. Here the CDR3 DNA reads TGTGCCAGCAGCCCTTCAGACAGGGAGCAGTACTTC. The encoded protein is CASSPSDREQYF. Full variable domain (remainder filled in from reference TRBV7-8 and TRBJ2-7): GAGVSQSPRYKVAKRGQDVALRCDPISGHVSLFWYQQALGQGPEFLTYFQNEAQLDKSGLPSDRFFAERPEGSVSTLKIQRTQQEDSAVYLCASSPSDREQYFGPGTRLTVT.

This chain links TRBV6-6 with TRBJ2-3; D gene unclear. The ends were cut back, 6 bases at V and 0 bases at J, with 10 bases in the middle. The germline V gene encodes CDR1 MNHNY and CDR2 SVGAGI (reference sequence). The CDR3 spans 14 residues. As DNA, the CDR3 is TGTGCCAGCAGCCCCCTCCTAAGCACAGATACGCAGTATTTT. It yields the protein CASSPLLSTDTQYF.

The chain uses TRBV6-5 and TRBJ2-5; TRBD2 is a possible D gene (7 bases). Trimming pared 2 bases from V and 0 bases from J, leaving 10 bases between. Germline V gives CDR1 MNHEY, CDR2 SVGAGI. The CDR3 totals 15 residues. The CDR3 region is CASSYGGADQETQYF. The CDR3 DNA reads TGTGCCAGCAGTTACGGGGGGGCAGACCAAGAGACCCAGTACTTC.

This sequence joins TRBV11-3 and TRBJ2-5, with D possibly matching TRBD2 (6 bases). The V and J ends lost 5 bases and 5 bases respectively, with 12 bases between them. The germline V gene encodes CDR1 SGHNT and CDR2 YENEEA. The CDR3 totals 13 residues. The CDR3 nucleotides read TGTGCCAGCAGCCCGACTAGATGGGAGACCCAGTACTTC. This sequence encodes CASSPTRWETQYF.

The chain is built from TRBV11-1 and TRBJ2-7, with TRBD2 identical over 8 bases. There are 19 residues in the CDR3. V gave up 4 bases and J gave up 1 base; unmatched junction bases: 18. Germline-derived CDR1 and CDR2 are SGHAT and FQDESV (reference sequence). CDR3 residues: CASSSGGVDSQTASYEQYF. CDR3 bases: TGTGCCAGCAGCTCGGGAGGGGTGGACAGCCAAACTGCATCCTACGAGCAGTACTTC.

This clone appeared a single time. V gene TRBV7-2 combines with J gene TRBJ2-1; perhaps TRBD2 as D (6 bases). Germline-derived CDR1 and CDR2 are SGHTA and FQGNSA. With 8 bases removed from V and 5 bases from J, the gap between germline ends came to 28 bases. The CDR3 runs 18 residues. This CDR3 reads CASSRLRIGLATNNEQFF. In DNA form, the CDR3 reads TGTGCCAGCTCCCGGCTTCGGATAGGGCTAGCGACAAACAATGAGCAGTTCTTC.

In DNA, the CDR3 is TGTGCCAGCAGCGTAGAGGCGGGGGGGCGCAGCGAGCAGTACTTC. Residues: CASSVEAGGRSEQYF. This chain connects TRBV9 to TRBJ2-7; TRBD2 agrees at 9 bases. The CDR3 covers 15 residues. V was clipped by 0 bases and J by 6 bases; unmatched bases: 7. From germline, CDR1 is SGDLS and CDR2 YYNGEE.